This T cell receptor (beta chain) was observed in a study of CXCR3-negative and CXCR3-positive naive CD8 T cells. Study observations and caveats: Memory CD8+ T cell repertoires were far less diverse than both naive subsets. Greater hydrophobicity was found in TRB CDR3s of CXCR3-positive naive cells than of CXCR3-negative naive cells.

With respect to this clonotype: The target antigen is unknown.

Naive CD8+ T cells showed a CD45RO-CCR7+CD27+CD95- phenotype. Libraries were UMI-labeled 5' RACE TRB cDNA. Using the 5' RACE reads, TCRdb records one entry per CDR3 protein without DNA. The table lists tens of thousands of distinct CDR3 sequences. Material for sequencing was naive CXCR3+ CD8+ T cells from blood. Stated subset: CD45RO-CCR7+CD27+CD95- naive CD8+ T cells expressing CXCR3 (TNR3+). The source is a human donor in good health. Some clones in this sample may be carry-over from other donors' samples.

The CDR3 is CASSFAGDLHQPQHF. This rearrangement joins TRBV7-9 to TRBJ1-5; TCRdb designates TRBD1, a call that cannot be tested without DNA. Germline values: CDR1 SEHNR, CDR2 FQNEAQ (reference sequence). This CDR3 region has 15 residues.